Following are 21 T cell receptor beta chains from one sample sequenced in a study of graft-versus-host responses after intestinal transplantation. The protocol was immunoSEQ multiplex PCR, while the TCRdb copy is restricted to in-frame clones and leaves out a portion. The sample shows approximately 50,000 clones, about 81% of them seen only once. The antigens these receptors bind are not known. The specimen was unstimulated CD4+ T cells sorted from spleen or lymph node cells, collected before transplant. The receptors were gathered from a human donor who was the organ donor for an intestinal transplant.

A single count supports this clone. The chain carries TRBV6-1 and TRBJ1-1; 7 positions agree with TRBD1. Losses at the gene ends were 2 bases for V and 6 bases for J; bases not matched to a gene: 9. Germline V lookup: CDR1 MNHNS, CDR2 SASEGT. This CDR3 comprises 15 residues. CDR3 nucleotides: TGTGCCAGCAGTGAAAGTGGGGGGGACAGCCCTGAAGCTTTCTTT. Encoded protein: CASSESGGDSPEAFF.

This clone was seen a handful of times. The CDR3 sequence is CASSVASTDTQYF. The CDR3 nucleotides are TGTGCCAGCAGCGTAGCTAGCACAGATACGCAGTATTTT. V usage is TRBV9 and J usage is TRBJ2-3; no clear D gene. This CDR3 is built from 13 residues. Trimming left V 0 bases short and J 0 bases short, with 2 bases between. Germline CDR1 is SGDLS and CDR2 is YYNGEE.

The chain links TRBV30 to TRBJ2-1; possibly TRBD2 for D (6 bases). The V gene lost 5 bases and the J gene lost 8 bases, with 16 bases spanning the gap. Germline assignment: CDR1 GTSNPN and CDR2 SVGIG (reference sequence). The CDR3 has 13 residues. The CDR3 region has the DNA TGTGCCTGGGGACGGGGGTCTACCGATGAGCAGTTCTTC. It is translated as CAWGRGSTDEQFF.

The V and J genes are TRBV9 and TRBJ2-1; possible D gene TRBD2, 7 bases. Germline loops: CDR1 SGDLS, CDR2 YYNGEE. The CDR3 is 15 amino acids. Trimming left V 1 base short and J 5 bases short, with 13 bases between. Here the CDR3 DNA reads TGTGCCAGCAGCGTAATCGGGGGGCTTGACAATGAGCAGTTCTTC. This sequence encodes CASSVIGGLDNEQFF.

The chain uses TRBV7-9 and TRBJ1-2, with 7 bases identical to TRBD1. The CDR3 is 18 amino acids. J gave up 8 bases and V 3 bases, and 21 bases lay outside the gene matches. In germline, CDR1 is SEHNR, CDR2 FQNEAQ (reference sequence). CDR3: CASSLRPTGTDQLEGYTF. In DNA form, the CDR3 reads TGTGCCAGCAGCTTGCGGCCCACAGGGACAGACCAGTTAGAGGGCTACACCTTC.

This chain joins TRBV9 and TRBJ2-5; D call uncertain. CDR1 and CDR2 (germline): SGDLS, YYNGEE. CDR3 length: 15 amino acids. V was trimmed by 0 bases and J by 1 base, leaving 10 bases between them. The CDR3 DNA reads as TGTGCCAGCAGCGTAGCTACCGGGTTCCAAGAGACCCAGTACTTC. Protein product: CASSVATGFQETQYF.

The genes are TRBV6-1 and TRBJ2-5, with 10 bases matching TRBD2. Germline CDR1 reads MNHNS; CDR2 reads SASEGT. V gave up 6 bases and J gave up 1 base; unmatched junction bases: 2. There are 14 residues in the CDR3. The CDR3 spells CASRVAGGQETQYF. Here the CDR3 DNA reads TGTGCCAGCAGGGTAGCGGGGGGCCAAGAGACCCAGTACTTC.

This sequence joins TRBV7-2 and TRBJ2-3; D tentatively reads TRBD1 or TRBD2 (5 bases each). The CDR3 has 14 residues. V was cut by 4 bases and J by 4 bases, with 12 bases left in between. CDR1 is SGHTA and CDR2 is FQGNSA in the germline V gene. CDR3 loop: CASSSEGWADTQYF. CDR3 nucleotide sequence: TGTGCCAGCAGCTCCGAGGGGTGGGCAGATACGCAGTATTTT.

This chain connects TRBV4-3 to TRBJ1-6; D gene uncertain. The germline V gene has CDR1 LGHNA and CDR2 YSLEER. V was trimmed by 2 bases and J by 6 bases, leaving 20 bases between them. The length of the CDR3 is 18 residues. CDR3 bases: TGCGCCAGCAGCCAAAGGTTACTTCGCGCGGGGAGTAATTCACCCCTCCACTTT. This sequence encodes CASSQRLLRAGSNSPLHF.

This clone showed up just a few times. CDR3 loop: CATSGGGRDFTGELFF. The CDR3, as DNA: TGTGCCACCAGCGGAGGGGGGCGGGACTTCACCGGGGAGCTGTTTTTT. This chain links TRBV15 with TRBJ2-2; D may be TRBD1 or TRBD2 (6 bases each). CDR1 is LNHNV and CDR2 is YYDKDF in the germline V gene (reference sequence). This CDR3 spans 16 amino acids. With 5 bases removed from V and 4 bases from J, the gap between germline ends came to 17 bases.

The chain carries TRBV7-9 and TRBJ2-7; no reliable D call. The V end was cut by 4 bases, the J end by 0 bases, with 7 bases between. Looked up from germline, CDR1 is SEHNR and CDR2 is FQNEAQ (reference sequence). The CDR3 has 13 amino acids. The CDR3 region has the DNA TGTGCCAGCAGCTCGAGGTCCTCCTACGAGCAGTACTTC. Translating gives CASSSRSSYEQYF.

The chain uses TRBV5-5 and TRBJ2-1; D gene ambiguous. Trimming shortened V by 1 base and J by 4 bases, and 3 bases separated the two germline ends. The length of the CDR3 is 12 residues. CDR1 is SGHKS and CDR2 is YYEKEE in the germline V gene (reference sequence). This chain's CDR3 is CASSLRYNEQFF. The CDR3 DNA reads TGTGCCAGCAGCTTGAGGTACAATGAGCAGTTCTTC.

The V and J genes are TRBV5-8 and TRBJ2-7; TRBD1 matches 7 bases. V was clipped by 2 bases and J by 0 bases; unmatched bases: 11. Germline V gives CDR1 SGHTS, CDR2 YDEGEE. The length of the CDR3 is 17 residues. Here the CDR3 reads CASSFIAGGSSSYEQYF. The CDR3 coding sequence is TGTGCCAGCAGCTTCATTGCAGGGGGATCAAGCTCCTACGAGCAGTACTTC.

This chain links TRBV4-1 with TRBJ2-3; weak D call: TRBD2 (6 bases). The CDR3 consists of 14 residues. The V gene's germline CDR1 is MGHRA and CDR2 YSYEKL. Trimming took off 3 bases at V and 4 bases at J, with 11 bases between the two ends. Here the CDR3 DNA reads TGCGCCAGCAGCCACCCCTCGGGGGCAGATACGCAGTATTTT. This gives the protein CASSHPSGADTQYF.

As concerns this clone: Other DNA sequences of this sample code for an identical CDR3. The chain is built from TRBV7-2 and TRBJ1-1; D not resolved. Trimming removed 1 base at V and 2 bases at J, with 5 bases between. Germline-derived CDR1 and CDR2 are SGHTA and FQGNSA. The CDR3 has 13 residues. In nucleotides, the CDR3 is TGTGCCAGCAGCTTAGTGGTAAACACTGAAGCTTTCTTT. Translating gives CASSLVVNTEAFF.

The count of this clone is one. The chain uses TRBV5-8 and TRBJ2-1; D remains ambiguous. The germline V and J ends were trimmed by 0 bases and 9 bases, with 10 bases remaining between them. This CDR3 is 13 amino acids long. Germline values: CDR1 SGHTS, CDR2 YDEGEE. The CDR3 DNA sequence: TGTGCCAGCAGCTTGGACGAGAGGAGTGAGCAGTTCTTC. Translated: CASSLDERSEQFF.

The chain uses TRBV6-5 and TRBJ2-5; 10 bases map to TRBD1. Germline V gives CDR1 MNHEY, CDR2 SVGAGI. The CDR3 extends over 14 amino acids. The junction had 6 bases not matched to a gene; V was cut back by 7 bases and J by 4 bases. CDR3 nucleotide sequence: TGTGCCAGCATAGACAGGGGGCGTCGAGAGACCCAGTACTTC. This sequence encodes CASIDRGRRETQYF.

This chain links TRBV10-2 with TRBJ2-2; perhaps D is TRBD1 or TRBD2 (5 bases each). V lost 2 bases and J lost 5, with 6 bases in between. The germline gives CDR1 WSHSY, CDR2 SAAADI. This CDR3 spans 13 amino acids. CDR3 sequence reads: CASSEGTTGELFF. In nucleotides, the CDR3 is TGCGCCAGCAGTGAGGGGACGACCGGGGAGCTGTTTTTT.

J is TRBJ1-3 and V is TRBV5-6; D gene ambiguous. Trimming removed 4 bases from V and 0 bases from J, with 11 bases in between. CDR3 length equals 15 residues. Germline loops: CDR1 SGHDT, CDR2 YYEEEE. Here the CDR3 DNA reads TGTGCCAGCAGCCGCATGACCGGCTCTGGAAACACCATATATTTT. Amino acid sequence: CASSRMTGSGNTIYF.

This clone was recorded a few times. The J gene is TRBJ1-2, the V gene TRBV10-3; TRBD1 might be the D (6 bases). Trimming pared 5 bases from V and 6 bases from J, leaving 13 bases between. The CDR3 runs to 13 residues. The germline V gene encodes CDR1 ENHRY and CDR2 SYGVKD. The CDR3 DNA is TGTGCCATCAGTAAACAGGGTAGTAATGGCTACACCTTC. Amino acids: CAISKQGSNGYTF.

The chain carries TRBV10-3 and TRBJ2-1; D not certain. V was clipped by 2 bases and J by 3 bases, with 11 bases between them. This CDR3 spans 15 amino acids. CDR1 ENHRY and CDR2 SYGVKD come from the germline V gene. CDR3 sequence (DNA): TGTGCCATCAGTGAGCCTCACTTGGGCTACAATGAGCAGTTCTTC. Its protein is CAISEPHLGYNEQFF.